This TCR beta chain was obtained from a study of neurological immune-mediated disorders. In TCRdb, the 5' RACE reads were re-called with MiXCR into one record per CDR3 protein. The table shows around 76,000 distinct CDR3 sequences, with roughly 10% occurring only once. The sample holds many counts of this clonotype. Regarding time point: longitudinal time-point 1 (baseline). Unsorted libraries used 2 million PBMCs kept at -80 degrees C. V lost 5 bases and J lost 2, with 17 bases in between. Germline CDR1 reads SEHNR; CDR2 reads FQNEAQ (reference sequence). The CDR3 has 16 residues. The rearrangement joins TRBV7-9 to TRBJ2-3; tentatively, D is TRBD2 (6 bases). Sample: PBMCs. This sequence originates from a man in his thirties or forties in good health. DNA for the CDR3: TGTGCCAGCAGCCGCCTCATCGGAGGGGTCACAGATACGCAGTATTTT. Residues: CASSRLIGGVTDTQYF.